The 11 T cell receptor beta chains in this list originate from one sample, sequenced in a study of blood T cell repertoires in COVID-19. Sequencing used immunoSEQ multiplex PCR; TCRdb keeps in-frame clones, though not all of them. The data show more than 150,000 clones, roughly nine tenths seen once. The material sequenced was peripheral blood. Receptor source: a man between 18 and 29 years old with acute or convalescent COVID-19.

The J gene is TRBJ2-2, the V gene TRBV9, with D possibly being TRBD1 (5 bases). Trimming cost V 4 bases and J 0 bases, with 13 bases left between them. Germline values: CDR1 SGDLS, CDR2 YYNGEE. The CDR3 spans 16 residues. CDR3 DNA sequence: TGTGCCAGCAGCCCCACCTGGGGCCCGAACACCGGGGAGCTGTTTTTT. Protein sequence: CASSPTWGPNTGELFF.

The rearrangement joins TRBV21-1 to TRBJ2-5; the table assigns TRBD1, which was not confirmed against the DNA. TRBV21-1 is designated a pseudogene. The CDR3 has 15 residues. The CDR3 DNA reads TGTGCCAGCAGCATTCACAGGGGGCCTAGGGAGACCCAGTACTTC. Its protein product is CASSIHRGPRETQYF.

The chain links TRBV6-5 to TRBJ1-5; D possibly corresponds to TRBD1 (6 bases). CDR1 is MNHEY and CDR2 is SVGAGI in the germline V gene. The CDR3 has 13 residues. V lost 5 bases to trimming and J lost 6 bases, with 11 bases between them. Written as DNA, the CDR3 is TGTGCCAGCAGTCCGGCGGGGGCTCAGCCCCAGCATTTT. Translated, it gives CASSPAGAQPQHF.

This chain joins TRBV28 and TRBJ2-6; 7 nucleotides align to TRBD1. This CDR3 spans 17 amino acids. V lost 6 bases, J lost 3 bases, and 11 bases stayed unmatched. The germline V gene encodes CDR1 MDHEN and CDR2 SYDVKM. Written as DNA, the CDR3 is TGTGCCAGCAGCCACCGACAGGGTCTGATTGGGGCCAACGTCCTGACTTTC. Translated: CASSHRQGLIGANVLTF.

The chain joins TRBV19 to TRBJ2-1; the D is unclear. The CDR3 sequence is 12 residues long. The V and J ends lost 1 base and 4 bases respectively, with 2 bases between them. The germline gives CDR1 LNHDA, CDR2 SQIVND (reference sequence). CDR3 DNA sequence: TGTGCCAGTAGTATAGTATACAATGAGCAGTTCTTC. This codes for CASSIVYNEQFF.

J is TRBJ2-5 and V is TRBV7-9, with 10 bases that match TRBD1. Looked up from germline, CDR1 is SEHNR and CDR2 is FQNEAQ (reference sequence). The V and J ends lost 5 bases and 0 bases, in that order; junction bases with no gene match: 6. The CDR3 has 16 amino acids. The CDR3 sequence is CASSPGQGGNQETQYF. The CDR3 bases are TGTGCCAGCAGCCCAGGACAGGGGGGTAACCAAGAGACCCAGTACTTC.

V usage is TRBV3-1 (or the pseudogene TRBV3-2) and J usage is TRBJ1-4, with TRBD1 identical over 7 bases. Germline V gene data show CDR1 as LGHDT and CDR2 as YNNKEL (reference sequence). This CDR3 comprises 13 residues. The V segment lost 1 base and the J segment 7 bases; nucleotides outside the gene matches: 0. This chain's CDR3 is CASSQAGGEKLFF. The CDR3 DNA reads TGTGCCAGCAGCCAAGCAGGGGGTGAAAAACTGTTTTTT.

The chain couples TRBV5-4 to TRBJ1-2; D might be TRBD1 (5 bases). Germline V gives CDR1 SGHNT, CDR2 YYREEE (reference sequence). The V end lost 3 bases, the J end lost 4 bases, and 10 bases lay between the germline ends. The CDR3 runs to 13 residues. CDR3: CASSSGLGYGYTF. For the CDR3, the DNA is TGTGCCAGCAGCTCGGGACTGGGCTATGGCTACACCTTC.

The CDR3 is CASSIGRGRQPQHF. For the CDR3, the DNA is TGTGCCAGTAGTATCGGGAGGGGGCGGCAGCCCCAGCATTTT. This chain joins TRBV19 and TRBJ1-5; 7 bases agree with TRBD1. Germline V gene lookup returns CDR1 LNHDA and CDR2 SQIVND (reference sequence). With 3 bases clipped from V and 7 bases from J, the junction kept 6 bases outside the gene matches. The CDR3 is 14 residues long.

The J gene is TRBJ1-1, the V gene TRBV18, with no clear D. The germline V gene encodes CDR1 KGHSH and CDR2 LQKENI. This CDR3 region has 13 residues. V was shortened by 3 bases and J by 1 base, with 6 bases between the two germline ends. Here the CDR3 reads CASSPTSNTEAFF. For the CDR3, the DNA is TGTGCCAGCTCACCGACATCGAACACTGAAGCTTTCTTT.

The chain links TRBV7-2 to TRBJ2-7; tentatively, D is TRBD1 (6 bases). Trimming took off 4 bases at V and 4 bases at J, with 14 bases between the two ends. This CDR3 has 14 amino acids. Germline CDR1 is SGHTA and CDR2 is FQGNSA. As DNA, the CDR3 is TGTGCCAGCAGCTCACCGGGACAAGAGTACGAGCAGTACTTC. Residues: CASSSPGQEYEQYF. The variable domain in full, completed from reference TRBV7-2 and TRBJ2-7, reads GAGVSQSPSNKVTEKGKDVELRCDPISGHTALYWYRQSLGQGLEFLIYFQGNSAPDKSGLPSDRFSAERTGGSVSTLTIQRTQQEDSAVYLCASSSPGQEYEQYFGPGTRLTVT.